These 16 T cell receptor beta chains share one sample of origin, sequenced in a study of shared clonotypes between healthy human individuals. Measured with immunoSEQ multiplex PCR; TCRdb has only the in-frame clones, and not every one. This sample has around 1,000,000 clones, with around three quarters found just once. Sequencing was done on a sample of memory CD4+ T cells from PBMCs. Subset described: CD45RA-negative fraction. Receptor source: a young man in good health. Some clones in this sample may be carry-over from other donors' samples.

CDR3 bases: TGTGCCAGCAGCTTTGGCCAACCGAACACCGGGGAGCTGTTTTTT. Translating gives CASSFGQPNTGELFF. J is TRBJ2-2 and V is TRBV5-4; D is uncertain. CDR3 size: 15 residues. From germline, CDR1 is SGHNT and CDR2 YYREEE (reference sequence). Trimming left V 2 bases short and J 0 bases short, with 8 bases between.

V and J are TRBV28 and TRBJ2-7, with 9 bases fitting TRBD1. This CDR3 has 14 amino acids. Losses at the gene ends were 6 bases for V and 5 bases for J; bases not matched to a gene: 8. Germline lookup yields CDR1 MDHEN and CDR2 SYDVKM. The CDR3 reads CASRRDRVGNEQYF. The CDR3 nucleotides are TGTGCCAGCAGGAGGGACAGGGTGGGAAACGAGCAGTACTTC.

The chain uses TRBV18 and TRBJ2-3; D remains unclear. V was clipped by 3 bases and J by 2 bases, with 12 bases between them. The CDR3 length is 15 residues. Germline values: CDR1 KGHSH, CDR2 LQKENI. The CDR3 reads CASSPSHSATDTQYF. In nucleotides, the CDR3 is TGTGCCAGCTCACCTTCCCATTCAGCCACAGATACGCAGTATTTT.

Only a few counts were recorded for this clone. The genes are TRBV19 and TRBJ1-1, with no clear D. The V gene lost 9 bases and the J gene lost 3 bases, with 8 bases spanning the gap. Germline V gene data show CDR1 as LNHDA and CDR2 as SQIVND (reference sequence). This CDR3 has 11 residues. CDR3 sequence: CASHGDTEAFF. CDR3 coding DNA: TGTGCCAGCCATGGGGACACTGAAGCTTTCTTT.

The rearrangement joins TRBV6-5 to TRBJ1-5; D remains unclear. The V and J ends lost 7 bases and 0 bases respectively, with 7 bases between them. The CDR3 spans 13 residues. The germline V gene encodes CDR1 MNHEY and CDR2 SVGAGI. CDR3 bases: TGTGCCAGCAAGCTGAATAGCAATCAGCCCCAGCATTTT. It is translated as CASKLNSNQPQHF.

The chain is built from TRBV2 and TRBJ2-5; the D is unclear. V was shortened by 6 bases and J by 9 bases, with 8 bases between the two germline ends. CDR3 size: 10 residues. CDR1 SNHLY and CDR2 FYNNEI come from the germline V gene. CDR3: CASSDMAQYF. The CDR3 DNA reads as TGTGCCAGCAGCGATATGGCCCAGTACTTC. The variable domain in full, completed from reference TRBV2 and TRBJ2-5, reads EPEVTQTPSHQVTQMGQEVILRCVPISNHLYFYWYRQILGQKVEFLVSFYNNEISEKSEIFDDQFSVERPDGSNFTLKIRSTKLEDSAMYFCASSDMAQYFGPGTRLLVL.

The CDR3 protein is CASTRGGGEGAEAFF. CDR3 coding DNA: TGCGCCAGCACCCGAGGAGGGGGCGAGGGGGCTGAAGCTTTCTTT. The genes are TRBV10-2 and TRBJ1-1, with 7 bases aligning to TRBD1. Germline CDR1 and CDR2: WSHSY and SAAADI. The junction had 14 bases not matched to a gene; V was cut back by 7 bases and J by 6 bases. This CDR3 is built from 15 residues.

This clone was observed a handful of times. The rearrangement joins TRBV5-1 to TRBJ2-5, with TRBD2 identical over 9 bases. The length of the CDR3 is 15 residues. Unmatched junction bases numbered 1, after V lost 1 base and J lost 0 bases. The V gene's germline CDR1 is SGHRS and CDR2 YFSETQ. In nucleotides, the CDR3 is TGCGCCAGCAGCTTGACTAGCGGGTACCAAGAGACCCAGTACTTC. This gives the protein CASSLTSGYQETQYF.

The J gene is TRBJ2-7, the V gene TRBV11-1; D is tentatively TRBD1 or TRBD2 (5 bases each). V lost 4 bases to trimming and J lost 4 bases, with 14 bases between them. The CDR3 runs to 14 residues. Germline V gene lookup returns CDR1 SGHAT and CDR2 FQDESV (reference sequence). The CDR3 here is CASSYSGRWYEQYF. The CDR3 DNA reads TGTGCCAGCAGCTACTCGGGGCGGTGGTACGAGCAGTACTTC.

The J gene is TRBJ1-1, the V gene TRBV4-1; D is uncertain. CDR1 and CDR2 (germline): MGHRA, YSYEKL. Trimming cost V 7 bases and J 0 bases, with 12 bases left between them. This CDR3 has 14 amino acids. The CDR3 bases are TGCGCCAGCAACAGCCCCTATTTGAACACTGAAGCTTTCTTT. It specifies CASNSPYLNTEAFF.

V usage is TRBV4-2 and J usage is TRBJ1-1; D gene unclear. Germline CDR1 LGHNA, CDR2 YNFKEQ. The CDR3 has 13 residues. The germline V and J ends were trimmed by 4 bases and 5 bases, with 11 bases remaining between them. The CDR3 is CASSPEFVTEAFF. The CDR3 DNA follows: TGTGCCAGCAGCCCTGAATTTGTAACTGAAGCTTTCTTT.

This chain uses TRBV28 with TRBJ2-6; no clear D gene. The CDR3 runs to 16 residues. V was clipped by 5 bases and J by 0 bases, with 11 bases between them. Per the germline V gene, CDR1 is MDHEN and CDR2 is SYDVKM. The CDR3 reads CASSGERTSGANVLTF. The DNA for the CDR3 is TGTGCCAGCAGTGGTGAGAGGACCTCTGGGGCCAACGTCCTGACTTTC.

The chain links TRBV7-6 to TRBJ2-5; 8 bases fit TRBD1. Germline CDR1 and CDR2: SGHVS and FNYEAQ. V gave up 1 base and J gave up 1 base; unmatched junction bases: 2. CDR3 length: 15 residues. The CDR3 region is CASSLGGTGQETQYF. The CDR3 DNA sequence: TGTGCCAGCAGCTTAGGGGGGACAGGCCAAGAGACCCAGTACTTC. Full variable domain (missing parts from reference TRBV7-6 and TRBJ2-5): GAGVSQSPRYKVTKRGQDVALRCDPISGHVSLYWYRQALGQGPEFLTYFNYEAQQDKSGLPNDRFSAERPEGSISTLTIQRTEQRDSAMYRCASSLGGTGQETQYFGPGTRLLVL.

The genes are TRBV7-8 and TRBJ2-7; 7 bases line up with TRBD2. The germline V gene has CDR1 SGHVS and CDR2 FQNEAQ. Germline trimming cut 5 bases from V and 0 bases from J; bases unmatched to any gene: 7. This CDR3 has 15 residues. The CDR3 bases are TGTGCCAGCAGCCGCCCGGGGGGATTCTCCTACGAGCAGTACTTC. Translated: CASSRPGGFSYEQYF.

V and J are TRBV28 and TRBJ1-2; D is unresolved. This CDR3 region has 15 residues. Trimming shortened V by 8 bases and J by 2 bases, and 18 bases separated the two germline ends. Germline assignment: CDR1 MDHEN and CDR2 SYDVKM. As DNA, the CDR3 is TGTGCCAGCCTAAACGCCCGGGGTAAGAACTATGGCTACACCTTC. The encoded protein is CASLNARGKNYGYTF.

The chain joins TRBV27 to TRBJ1-2; TRBD1 agrees at 9 bases. Germline loops: CDR1 MNHEY, CDR2 SMNVEV (reference sequence). V was clipped by 4 bases and J by 5 bases; unmatched bases: 8. This CDR3 is built from 15 residues. CDR3 coding DNA: TGTGCCAGCAGTTCTACAGGGGGCCTCAAGTATGGCTACACCTTC. Encoded protein: CASSSTGGLKYGYTF.